The 8 T cell receptor beta chains reported below all come from one sample, sequenced in a study of T cell repertoires in cytomegalovirus infection. TCRdb independently ran MiXCR on the reads; one entry per CDR3 protein. The repertoire holds some 240,000 distinct CDR3 sequences, approximately 15% seen once, with approximately 44% in the top ten. The sequenced sample consisted of CD8+ T cells from PBMCs. Every receptor here comes from a human donor in good health (CMV status not recorded). Some clones in this sample may be carry-over from other donors' samples.

The table lists this clonotype with a few counts. The gene calls are TRBV6-2 or TRBV6-3 and TRBJ1-1; D not certain. This CDR3 has 17 residues. Deletions cut 6 bases from V and 1 base from J, with 21 bases between. The germline CDR1 and CDR2 sequences are MNHEY and SVGEGT. CDR3 sequence: CASRTPNLGLENTEAFF. The CDR3 nucleotides read TGTGCCAGCAGGACGCCCAACCTAGGACTCGAGAACACTGAAGCTTTCTTT.

This clonotype was found many times. V gene TRBV6-2 or TRBV6-3 combines with J gene TRBJ2-2; the match to TRBD2 covers 8 bases. In germline, CDR1 is MNHEY, CDR2 SVGEGT. CDR3 length: 14 residues. V trimming: 2 bases; J trimming: 6 bases; junction bases outside the gene matches: 2. CDR3 sequence (DNA): TGTGCCAGCAGTTACGTCGGGGGGGCCGGGGAGCTGTTTTTT. This translates into CASSYVGGAGELFF.

The V gene is TRBV7-2, the J gene TRBJ1-5, with a possible D match to TRBD1 (5 bases). The CDR3 runs to 15 residues. CDR1 is SGHTA and CDR2 is FQGNSA in the germline V gene. V was cut by 0 bases and J by 6 bases, with 12 bases left in between. Here the CDR3 reads CASSLAEGAGQPQHF. The CDR3 nucleotides are TGTGCCAGCAGCTTAGCGGAAGGGGCGGGTCAGCCCCAGCATTTT.

The rearrangement links TRBV15 to TRBJ1-2; D gene unclear. The CDR3 sequence is 15 residues long. Between the trimmed V and J ends, which lost 1 base and 3 bases, there was a span of 12 bases. CDR1 and CDR2 (germline): LNHNV, YYDKDF (reference sequence). The CDR3: CATSRVSEIYYGYTF. The CDR3 DNA is TGTGCCACCAGCAGAGTATCAGAGATCTACTATGGCTACACCTTC.

The V call is TRBV15, the J call TRBJ2-7, with 9 nucleotides matching TRBD1. CDR3 length: 15 residues. The V gene end was trimmed by 4 bases and the J gene end by 3 bases; junction bases not matched to a gene: 7. Germline CDR1 is LNHNV and CDR2 is YYDKDF (reference sequence). DNA for the CDR3: TGTGCCACCAGCATTCAAACAGGGGGCGTCTACGAGCAGTACTTC. It is translated as CATSIQTGGVYEQYF.

In this sample, this clonotype turned up a few times. V gene TRBV29-1 combines with J gene TRBJ2-7, with D maybe TRBD1 (7 bases). CDR3 length equals 11 residues. Germline V lookup: CDR1 SQVTM, CDR2 ANQGSEA. Trimming removed 7 bases at V and 4 bases at J, with 11 bases between. The CDR3 loop reads CSGGTEYEQYF. The CDR3 region has the DNA TGCAGCGGCGGGACAGAGTACGAGCAGTACTTC.

The chain joins TRBV9 to TRBJ2-2; TRBD2 matches at 8 bases. This CDR3 has 16 residues. V was clipped by 4 bases and J by 2 bases; unmatched bases: 7. The germline V gene has CDR1 SGDLS and CDR2 YYNGEE. The DNA for the CDR3 is TGTGCCAGCAGCTACCTCAGCGGGGGAAACACCGGGGAGCTGTTTTTT. Encoded protein: CASSYLSGGNTGELFF.

The gene calls are TRBV5-1 and TRBJ2-1, with D perhaps matching TRBD1 (6 bases). CDR3 length: 14 amino acids. Germline V gene sequence: CDR1 SGHRS, CDR2 YFSETQ. V was clipped by 1 base and J by 5 bases, with 10 bases between them. The CDR3 DNA reads TGCGCCAGCAGCTTGTGGGGGCCCGACAATGAGCAGTTCTTC. The encoded protein is CASSLWGPDNEQFF.